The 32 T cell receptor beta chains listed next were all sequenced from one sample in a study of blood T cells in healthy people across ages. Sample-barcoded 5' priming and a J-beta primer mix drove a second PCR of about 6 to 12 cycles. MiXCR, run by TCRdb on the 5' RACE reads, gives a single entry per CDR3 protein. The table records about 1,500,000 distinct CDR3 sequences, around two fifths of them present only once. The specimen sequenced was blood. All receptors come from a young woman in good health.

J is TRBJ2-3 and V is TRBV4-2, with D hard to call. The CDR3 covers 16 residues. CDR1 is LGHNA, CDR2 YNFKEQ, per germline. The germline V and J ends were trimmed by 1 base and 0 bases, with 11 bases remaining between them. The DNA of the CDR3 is TGTGCCAGCAGCCAAGTTACCAGCGCGAGCACAGATACGCAGTATTTT. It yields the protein CASSQVTSASTDTQYF.

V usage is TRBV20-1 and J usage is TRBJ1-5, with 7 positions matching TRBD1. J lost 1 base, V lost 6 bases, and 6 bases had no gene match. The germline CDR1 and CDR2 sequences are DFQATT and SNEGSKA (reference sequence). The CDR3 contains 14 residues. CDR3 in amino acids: CSALDRLSNQPQHF. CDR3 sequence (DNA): TGCAGTGCCCTGGACAGGCTGAGCAATCAGCCCCAGCATTTT.

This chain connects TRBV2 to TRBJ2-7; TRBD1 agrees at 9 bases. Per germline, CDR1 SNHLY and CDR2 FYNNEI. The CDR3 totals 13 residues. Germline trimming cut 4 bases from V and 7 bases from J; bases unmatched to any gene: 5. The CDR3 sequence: CASSVWDRVEQYF. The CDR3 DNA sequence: TGTGCCAGCAGTGTGTGGGACAGGGTTGAGCAGTACTTC.

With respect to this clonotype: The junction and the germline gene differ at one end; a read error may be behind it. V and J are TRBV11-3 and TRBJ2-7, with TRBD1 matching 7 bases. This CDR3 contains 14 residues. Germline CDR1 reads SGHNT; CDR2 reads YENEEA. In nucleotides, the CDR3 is TGTGCCAGAAGCTTAGGGGACAGCTCCTACGAGCAGTACTTC. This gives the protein CARSLGDSSYEQYF.

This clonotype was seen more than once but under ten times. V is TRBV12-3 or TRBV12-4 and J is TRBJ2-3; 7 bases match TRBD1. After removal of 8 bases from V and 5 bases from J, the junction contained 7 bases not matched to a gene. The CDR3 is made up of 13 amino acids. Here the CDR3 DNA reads TGTGCCAGCCGGAGACAGGGCCTAGATACGCAGTATTTT. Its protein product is CASRRQGLDTQYF.

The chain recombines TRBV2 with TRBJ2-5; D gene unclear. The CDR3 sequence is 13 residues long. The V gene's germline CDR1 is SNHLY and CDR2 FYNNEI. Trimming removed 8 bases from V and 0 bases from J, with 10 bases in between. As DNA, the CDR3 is TGTGCCAGCCCACGTCCGGACCAAGAGACCCAGTACTTC. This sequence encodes CASPRPDQETQYF.

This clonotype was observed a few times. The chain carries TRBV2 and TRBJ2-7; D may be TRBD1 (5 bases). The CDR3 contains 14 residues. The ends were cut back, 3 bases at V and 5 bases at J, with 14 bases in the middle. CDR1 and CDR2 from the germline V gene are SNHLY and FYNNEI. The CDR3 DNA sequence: TGTGCCAGCAGTGAGGCAGGGAAGACGGACGAGCAGTACTTC. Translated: CASSEAGKTDEQYF.

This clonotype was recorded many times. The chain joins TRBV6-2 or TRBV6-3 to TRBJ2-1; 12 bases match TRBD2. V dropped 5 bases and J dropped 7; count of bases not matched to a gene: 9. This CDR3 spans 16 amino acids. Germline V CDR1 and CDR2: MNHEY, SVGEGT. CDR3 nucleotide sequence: TGTGCCAGCAGTCGATACACTAGCGGGGGGACGAATGAGCAGTTCTTC. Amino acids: CASSRYTSGGTNEQFF.

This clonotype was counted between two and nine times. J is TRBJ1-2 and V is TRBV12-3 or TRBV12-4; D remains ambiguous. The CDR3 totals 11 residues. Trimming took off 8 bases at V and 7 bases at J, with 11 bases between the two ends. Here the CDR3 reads CASCLGSGYTF. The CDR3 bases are TGTGCCAGCTGCTTAGGGAGTGGCTACACCTTC.

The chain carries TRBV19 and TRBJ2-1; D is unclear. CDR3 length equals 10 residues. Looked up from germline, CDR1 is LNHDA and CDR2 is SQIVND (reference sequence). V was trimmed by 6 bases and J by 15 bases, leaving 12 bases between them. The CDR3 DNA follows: TGTGCCAGTAGGCCGGCAGGTCCGTTCTTC. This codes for CASRPAGPFF.

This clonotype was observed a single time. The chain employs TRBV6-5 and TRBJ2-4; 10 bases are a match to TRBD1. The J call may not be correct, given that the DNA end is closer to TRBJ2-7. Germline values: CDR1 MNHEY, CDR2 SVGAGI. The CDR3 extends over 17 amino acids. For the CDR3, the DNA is TGTGCCAGCAGTTACTCGATGATGGGGACAGGGGAGCACGAGCAGTACTTC. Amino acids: CASSYSMMGTGEHEQYF.

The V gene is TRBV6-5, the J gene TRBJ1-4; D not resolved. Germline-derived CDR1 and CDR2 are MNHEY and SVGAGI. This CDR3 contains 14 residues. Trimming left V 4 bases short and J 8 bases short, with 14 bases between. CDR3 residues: CASSLTTTPEKLFF. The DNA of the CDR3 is TGTGCCAGCAGTTTAACAACTACCCCAGAAAAACTGTTTTTT.

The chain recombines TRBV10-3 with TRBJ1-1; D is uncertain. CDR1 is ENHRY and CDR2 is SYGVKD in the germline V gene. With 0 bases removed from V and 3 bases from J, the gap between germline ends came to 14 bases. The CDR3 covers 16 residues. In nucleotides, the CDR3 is TGTGCCATCAGTGAGTCGTCGACTGGGCGACACACTGAAGCTTTCTTT. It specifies CAISESSTGRHTEAFF.

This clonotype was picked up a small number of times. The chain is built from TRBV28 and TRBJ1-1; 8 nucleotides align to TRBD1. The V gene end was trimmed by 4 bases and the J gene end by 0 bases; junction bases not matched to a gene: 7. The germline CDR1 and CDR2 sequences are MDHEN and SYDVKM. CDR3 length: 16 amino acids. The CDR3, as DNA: TGTGCCAGCAGTTCGGACAGGGCCCGTATGAACACTGAAGCTTTCTTT. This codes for CASSSDRARMNTEAFF.

CDR3 sequence reads: CASSLRSWTVPSNYGYTF. For the CDR3, the DNA is TGTGCCAGCAGCTTAAGGTCGTGGACAGTTCCTTCTAACTATGGCTACACCTTC. V gene TRBV7-8 combines with J gene TRBJ1-2, with D possibly being TRBD1 (6 bases). In germline, CDR1 is SGHVS, CDR2 FQNEAQ. The germline V and J ends were trimmed by 2 bases and 0 bases, with 19 bases remaining between them. There are 18 residues in the CDR3. The variable domain in full, with the rest retrieved from reference TRBV7-8 and TRBJ1-2, is GAGVSQSPRYKVAKRGQDVALRCDPISGHVSLFWYQQALGQGPEFLTYFQNEAQLDKSGLPSDRFFAERPEGSVSTLKIQRTQQEDSAVYLCASSLRSWTVPSNYGYTFGSGTRLTVV.

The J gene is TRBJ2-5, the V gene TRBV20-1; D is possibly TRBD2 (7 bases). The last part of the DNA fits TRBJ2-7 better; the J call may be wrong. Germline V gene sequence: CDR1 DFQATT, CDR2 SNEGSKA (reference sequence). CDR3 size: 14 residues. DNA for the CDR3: TGCAGTGCTAGTCCGTACGAGGGGGGGTACGAGCAGTACTTC. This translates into CSASPYEGGYEQYF.

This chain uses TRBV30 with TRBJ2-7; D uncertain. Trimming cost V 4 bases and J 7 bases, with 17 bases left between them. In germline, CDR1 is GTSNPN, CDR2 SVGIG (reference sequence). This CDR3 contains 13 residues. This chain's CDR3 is CAWILKSGNEQYF. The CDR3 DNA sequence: TGTGCCTGGATACTAAAGTCCGGCAATGAGCAGTACTTC. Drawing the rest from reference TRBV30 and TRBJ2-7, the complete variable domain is SQTIHQWPATLVQPVGSPLSLECTVEGTSNPNLYWYRQAAGRGLQLLFYSVGIGQISSEVPQNLSASRPQDRQFILSSKKLLLSDSGFYLCAWILKSGNEQYFGPGTRLTVT.

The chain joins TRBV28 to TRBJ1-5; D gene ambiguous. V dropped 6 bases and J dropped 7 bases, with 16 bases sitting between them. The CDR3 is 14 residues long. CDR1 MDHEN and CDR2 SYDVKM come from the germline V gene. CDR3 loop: CASRAARNGQPQHF. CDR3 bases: TGTGCCAGCAGGGCCGCACGAAATGGGCAGCCCCAGCATTTT.

The CDR3 is CSVEDTSGSSDTQYF. In DNA, the CDR3 is TGCAGCGTTGAAGATACTAGCGGGAGTTCAGATACGCAGTATTTT. The chain joins TRBV29-1 to TRBJ2-3; 11 nucleotides align to TRBD2. The CDR3 consists of 15 residues. Per germline, CDR1 SQVTM and CDR2 ANQGSEA. Trimming at V came to 0 bases and at J to 4 bases, leaving 3 bases not matched to a gene.

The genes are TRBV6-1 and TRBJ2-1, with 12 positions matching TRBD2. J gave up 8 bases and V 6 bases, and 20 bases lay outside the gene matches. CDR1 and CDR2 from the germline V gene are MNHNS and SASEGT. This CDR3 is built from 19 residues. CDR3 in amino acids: CASRTTLAGGRRGFDEQFF. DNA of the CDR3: TGTGCCAGCAGAACCACTCTAGCGGGAGGGCGTAGGGGTTTCGATGAGCAGTTCTTC.

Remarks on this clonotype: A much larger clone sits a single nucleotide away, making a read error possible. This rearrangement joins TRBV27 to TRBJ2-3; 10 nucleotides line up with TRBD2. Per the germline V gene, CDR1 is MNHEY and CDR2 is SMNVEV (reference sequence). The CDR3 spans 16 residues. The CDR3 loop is CASSSPSGRWTATQYF. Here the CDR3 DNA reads TGTGCCAGCAGTTCACCTAGCGGGAGATGGACAGCTACGCAGTATTTT.

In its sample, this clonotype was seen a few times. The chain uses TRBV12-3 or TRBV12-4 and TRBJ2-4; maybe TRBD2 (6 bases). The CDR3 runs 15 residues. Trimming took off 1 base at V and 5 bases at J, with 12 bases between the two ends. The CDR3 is CASSLDGSYENIQYF. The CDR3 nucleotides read TGTGCCAGCAGTTTAGACGGGAGTTATGAAAACATTCAGTACTTC.

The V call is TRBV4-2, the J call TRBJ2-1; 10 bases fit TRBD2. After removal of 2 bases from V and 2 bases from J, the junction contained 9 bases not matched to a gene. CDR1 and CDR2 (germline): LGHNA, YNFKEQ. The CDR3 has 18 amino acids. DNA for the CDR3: TGTGCCAGCAGCCAACTTACCGCCACTAGCGGGGCCTACAATGAGCAGTTCTTC. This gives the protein CASSQLTATSGAYNEQFF.

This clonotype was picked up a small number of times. CDR3 amino acids: CASSGGTSGTLAKNIQYF. CDR3 DNA: TGTGCCAGCTCGGGGGGGACTAGCGGGACTCTAGCCAAAAACATTCAGTACTTC. The gene calls are TRBV21-1 and TRBJ2-4; no DNA check was done on the table's D call, TRBD2. TRBV21-1 is a pseudogene locus. The CDR3 is 18 amino acids.

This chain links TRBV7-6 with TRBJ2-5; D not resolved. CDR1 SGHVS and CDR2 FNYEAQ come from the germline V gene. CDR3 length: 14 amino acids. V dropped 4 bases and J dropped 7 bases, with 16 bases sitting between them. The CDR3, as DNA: TGTGCCAGCAGCTATGCAGGATCGGGTGGGACCCAGTACTTC. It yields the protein CASSYAGSGGTQYF.

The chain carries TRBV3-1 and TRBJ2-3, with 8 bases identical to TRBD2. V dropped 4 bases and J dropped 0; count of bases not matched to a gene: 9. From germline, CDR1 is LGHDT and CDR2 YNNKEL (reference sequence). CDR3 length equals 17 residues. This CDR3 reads CASSPSTSVLSTDTQYF. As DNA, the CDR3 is TGTGCCAGCAGCCCGTCGACTAGCGTACTCAGCACAGATACGCAGTATTTT.

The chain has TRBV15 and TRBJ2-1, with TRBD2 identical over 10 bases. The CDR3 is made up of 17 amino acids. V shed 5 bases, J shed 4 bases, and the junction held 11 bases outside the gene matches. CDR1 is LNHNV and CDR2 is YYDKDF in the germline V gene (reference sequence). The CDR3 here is CATSERASGRRYNEQFF. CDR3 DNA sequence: TGTGCCACCAGCGAGAGAGCTAGCGGGAGAAGATACAATGAGCAGTTCTTC.

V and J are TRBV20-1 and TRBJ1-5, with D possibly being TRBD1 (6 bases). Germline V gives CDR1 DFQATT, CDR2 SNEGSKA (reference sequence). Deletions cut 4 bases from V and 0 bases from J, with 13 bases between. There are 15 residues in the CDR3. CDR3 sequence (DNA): TGCAGTGCTAAGGGGGGGCAAAATAGCAATCAGCCCCAGCATTTT. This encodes CSAKGGQNSNQPQHF.

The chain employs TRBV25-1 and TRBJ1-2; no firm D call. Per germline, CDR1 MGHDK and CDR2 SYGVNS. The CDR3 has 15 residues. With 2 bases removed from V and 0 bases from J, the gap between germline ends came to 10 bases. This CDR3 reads CASSERAAANYGYTF. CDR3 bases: TGTGCCAGCAGTGAACGGGCGGCTGCTAACTATGGCTACACCTTC.

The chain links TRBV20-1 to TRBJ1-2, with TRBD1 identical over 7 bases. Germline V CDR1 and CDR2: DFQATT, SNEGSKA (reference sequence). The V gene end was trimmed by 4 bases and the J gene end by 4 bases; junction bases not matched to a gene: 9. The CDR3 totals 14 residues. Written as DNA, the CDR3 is TGCAGTGCTAACACAGGGGAACGAGCCTATGGCTACACCTTC. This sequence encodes CSANTGERAYGYTF.

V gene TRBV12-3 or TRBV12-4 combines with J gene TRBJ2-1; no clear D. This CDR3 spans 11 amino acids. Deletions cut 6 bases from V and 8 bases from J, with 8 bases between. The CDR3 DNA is TGTGCCAGCAGAGGCTTGTATGAGCAGTTCTTC. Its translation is CASRGLYEQFF.

In DNA form, the CDR3 reads TGTGCCAGCAGTGGAGAGTTGGGTCATGAGCAGTTCTTC. This encodes CASSGELGHEQFF. This chain connects TRBV6-1 to TRBJ2-1; D remains unclear. V gave up 4 bases and J gave up 8 bases, with 12 bases separating them. Germline assignment: CDR1 MNHNS and CDR2 SASEGT. The CDR3 has 13 amino acids.